This T cell receptor beta chain was profiled in a study of shared clonotypes between healthy human individuals. Study at large: Donors consisted of a couple of women and a few men between 18 and 49. The study used three CD4 naive, three CD4 memory, two CD8 naive and one CD8 memory plate per donor. Findings and limits, study-wide: Few donors limited the genetic and exposure-history diversity represented.

A single count supports this clone. The antigen remains undetermined. The CDR3 covers 17 residues. Per the germline V gene, CDR1 is SGHTA and CDR2 is FQGNSA. V shed 1 base and J shed 4 bases, with 19 bases lying between them. Naive CD8 cells lacked CD45RO, underwent positive selection for CCR7 and left out terminally differentiated effector memory CD45RA+ cells. Sorted-subset replicate PCRs used roughly 180 ng DNA, about 30,000 T cell genomes. Here immunoSEQ multiplex PCR was the method, and the copy in TCRdb shows in-frame clones only, minus some. Seen here are around 2,000,000 clones, under 95% observed once, and the top ten hold under 2%.

The sequenced sample consisted of naive CD8+ T cells from PBMCs. The chain carries TRBV7-2 and TRBJ1-1; D is possibly TRBD1 (6 bases). The sequence derives from a man between 18 and 35 years old in good health. Some clones in this sample may be carry-over from other donors' samples. The CDR3 spells CASSLGVSRLGGTEAFF. DNA of the CDR3: TGTGCCAGCAGCTTAGGAGTCTCCCGCTTAGGGGGCACTGAAGCTTTCTTT.